The 10 T cell receptor beta chains in this list originate from one sample, sequenced in a study of human T cells and chemical hapten exposure (dated by TCRdb to the early 2020s). Library preparation employed RACE. The instrument was a NextSeq 500. TCRdb handled the public reads itself, with Q25 trimming in fastp and clone calling in MiXCR, and kept productive beta chains. When rows share a CDR3 protein, they turn into one entry using the most common DNA and genes. Recorded for this sample are around 69,000 distinct CDR3 sequences; about 9% of them occurred a single time. The top ten constitute roughly 3% of the sample. The sample's time point, from its label and the paper: patch test 2, 6 weeks after DPC sensitization. What this sample's treatment or condition label stands for: therapeutic diphenylcyclopropenone sensitization with weekly scalp DPC. The material was whole blood, obtained in connection with sensitization to the hapten diphenylcyclopropenone (DPC). The source is a woman aged 45-65 years with alopecia areata. Some clones in this sample may be carry-over from other donors' samples.

The chain uses TRBV20-1 and TRBJ2-3; 7 nucleotides align to TRBD1. There are 14 residues in the CDR3. Trimming removed 1 base from V and 8 bases from J; junction bases left unmatched: 9. The germline V gene encodes CDR1 DFQATT and CDR2 SNEGSKA (reference sequence). The DNA of the CDR3 is TGCAGTGCTAGAGTACAGGGGCCCCAGGGTACGCAGTATTTT. Translated, it gives CSARVQGPQGTQYF.

Only a few counts were recorded for this clonotype. The rearrangement uses TRBV6-6 and TRBJ1-1; TRBD1 matches at 8 bases. Germline values: CDR1 MNHNY, CDR2 SVGAGI (reference sequence). The CDR3 runs to 14 residues. The ends lost 4 bases at V and 7 bases at J; junction bases unmatched: 8. The CDR3 region is CASSSDRGWGEAFF. For the CDR3, the DNA is TGTGCCAGCAGTTCCGACAGGGGCTGGGGTGAAGCTTTCTTT.

This clonotype was found a few times. This sequence joins TRBV6-5 and TRBJ2-7; 8 bases are shared with TRBD2. Germline CDR1 MNHEY, CDR2 SVGAGI. Losses at the gene ends were 6 bases for V and 5 bases for J; bases not matched to a gene: 9. There are 14 residues in the CDR3. This CDR3 reads CASSPGGEANEQYF. Written as DNA, the CDR3 is TGTGCCAGCAGCCCCGGGGGGGAGGCAAACGAGCAGTACTTC.

This clonotype was observed a handful of times. This rearrangement joins TRBV12-3 or TRBV12-4 to TRBJ1-6, with D tentatively TRBD1 (5 bases). Between the trimmed V and J ends, which lost 7 bases and 6 bases, there was a span of 13 bases. The CDR3 consists of 14 residues. CDR3 sequence reads: CASNFQGANSPLHF. The CDR3 DNA is TGTGCCAGCAACTTTCAGGGTGCTAATTCACCCCTCCACTTT.

The CDR3 DNA is TGCAGCGTCGAGACCGGGAGCACAGATACGCAGTATTTT. It translates to CSVETGSTDTQYF. The rearrangement uses TRBV29-1 and TRBJ2-3; no firm D call. The CDR3 totals 13 residues. Trimming shortened V by 6 bases and J by 0 bases, and 10 bases separated the two germline ends. In germline, CDR1 is SQVTM, CDR2 ANQGSEA.

The chain recombines TRBV13 with TRBJ2-3; 11 positions match TRBD2. Germline values: CDR1 PRHDT, CDR2 FYEKMQ (reference sequence). The CDR3 totals 18 residues. J was trimmed by 2 bases and V by 3 bases; bases with no gene match: 10. The CDR3 DNA sequence: TGTGCCAGCAGCTTCGGGACTAGCGGAGACACTATCACAGATACGCAGTATTTT. Its translation: CASSFGTSGDTITDTQYF.

CDR3 region: CASSSTGGFYEQYF. As DNA, the CDR3 is TGTGCCAGCAGTTCGACAGGGGGCTTCTACGAGCAGTACTTC. This chain joins TRBV6-5 and TRBJ2-7, with TRBD1 matching 10 bases. Germline CDR1 and CDR2: MNHEY and SVGAGI. This CDR3 is 14 amino acids long. Trimming removed 4 bases from V and 3 bases from J; junction bases left unmatched: 3.

This sequence joins TRBV5-4 and TRBJ2-7, with TRBD1 matching over 9 bases. In germline, CDR1 is SGHNT, CDR2 YYREEE (reference sequence). The CDR3 runs to 15 residues. V lost 2 bases and J lost 5; bases outside the gene matches: 8. In DNA, the CDR3 is TGTGCCAGCAGCTTAGGCGGGACAGGGAAGCACGAGCAGTACTTC. Translated, it gives CASSLGGTGKHEQYF.

This clonotype was detected a few times. The chain uses TRBV4-3 and TRBJ2-7, with D perhaps assigned TRBD1 or TRBD2 (5 bases each). Deletions cut 2 bases from V and 1 base from J, with 12 bases between. The V gene's germline CDR1 is LGHNA and CDR2 YSLEER. CDR3 length: 15 amino acids. CDR3: CASSQTPGRSYEQYF. The CDR3 region has the DNA TGCGCCAGCAGCCAAACTCCGGGACGGTCCTACGAGCAGTACTTC.

In its sample, this clonotype was seen many times. The DNA for the CDR3 is TGCAGCGTTGAGCCCGAGCAGTACTTC. Its protein is CSVEPEQYF. V is TRBV29-1 and J is TRBJ2-7; D not certain. The CDR3 spans 9 residues. Trimming cost V 3 bases and J 6 bases, with 3 bases left between them. CDR1 is SQVTM, CDR2 ANQGSEA, per germline.